The clone carrying this T cell receptor (beta chain) showed up just a few times. The data were obtained in a study of response to subunit inactivated influenza vaccine. From germline, CDR1 is MNHEY and CDR2 SVGEGT. The CDR3 spans 19 residues. The V end was cut by 2 bases, the J end by 0 bases, with 20 bases between. TCRdb passed the RT-PCR reads through MiXCR, listing each CDR3 protein once. Of more than 550,000 distinct CDR3 sequences listed, 10% to 12% are singletons. This sample also appeared in a second study, on T cells expressing NK-cell markers. Per that paper: Libraries used 5'RACE template switching adding universal primer site and UMIs.

The chain recombines TRBV6-2 or TRBV6-3 with TRBJ2-1; D might be TRBD1 (7 bases). The clonotype originates from a man aged 45 to 65 who received an inactivated influenza vaccine. The specimen comprised PBMCs from blood, sampled on the day of vaccination. CDR3 nucleotides: TGTGCCAGCAGTTACGAGGCAGGGGGGAGTTTCAGCTCCTACAATGAGCAGTTCTTC. It encodes CASSYEAGGSFSSYNEQFF.